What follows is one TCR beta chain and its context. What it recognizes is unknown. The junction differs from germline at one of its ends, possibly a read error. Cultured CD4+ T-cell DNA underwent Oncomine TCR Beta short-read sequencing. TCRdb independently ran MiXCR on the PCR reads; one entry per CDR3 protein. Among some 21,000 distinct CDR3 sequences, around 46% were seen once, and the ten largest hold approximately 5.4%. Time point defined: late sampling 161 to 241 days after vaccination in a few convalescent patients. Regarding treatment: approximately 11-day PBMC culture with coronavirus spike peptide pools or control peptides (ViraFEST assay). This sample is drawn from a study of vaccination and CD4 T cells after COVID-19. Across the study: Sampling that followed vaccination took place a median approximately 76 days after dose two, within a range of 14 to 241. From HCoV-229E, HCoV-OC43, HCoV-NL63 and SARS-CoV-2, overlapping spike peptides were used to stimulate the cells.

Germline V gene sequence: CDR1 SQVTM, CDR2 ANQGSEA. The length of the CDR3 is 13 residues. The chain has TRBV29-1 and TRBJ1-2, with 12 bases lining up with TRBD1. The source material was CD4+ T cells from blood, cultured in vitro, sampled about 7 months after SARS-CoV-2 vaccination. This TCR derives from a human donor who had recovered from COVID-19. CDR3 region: CSVTRDRGRWVLF. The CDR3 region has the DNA TGCAGCGTTACACGGGACAGGGGGCGATGGGTTCTCTTC.